This is a list of T cell receptor beta chains from one sample in a study of blood T cell repertoires in COVID-19. Only in-frame clones appear in the TCRdb table, and some are missing; sequencing was by immunoSEQ multiplex PCR. The repertoire consists of some 350,000 clones, with about 90% occurring once and the leading ten covering about 3%. Sequenced sample: PBMCs or T cells enriched from blood (not recorded which). The receptors here all came from a woman aged 25-40 years who had recovered from COVID-19. CDR3s include the opening cysteine and the closing phenylalanine or tryptophan. D genes are given only for firm matches. Some rows mark clone size as missing; the rest say once, few, many or name a class of expanded clone.

abundance: -; v_gene: TRBV11-2; j_gene: TRBJ1-2; d_gene: TRBD1; CDR3aa: CASSSSGTGYGYGYTF; CDR3nt: TGTGCCAGCAGCTCCTCCGGGACAGGGTATGGATACGGCTACACCTTC
abundance: -; v_gene: TRBV21-1; j_gene: TRBJ2-7; d_gene: -; CDR3aa: CASSKGPGLAGEGPFWEQYF; CDR3nt: TGTGCCAGCAGCAAAGGCCCGGGACTAGCGGGAGAGGGTCCTTTTTGGGAGCAGTACTTC
abundance: once; v_gene: TRBV7-9; j_gene: TRBJ1-5; d_gene: TRBD1; CDR3aa: CASSSQGNSGNQPQHF; CDR3nt: TGTGCCAGCAGTTCACAGGGGAACTCTGGCAATCAGCCCCAGCATTTT
abundance: -; v_gene: TRBV4-2; j_gene: TRBJ2-2; d_gene: TRBD2; CDR3aa: CASSQDLAGGNTGELFF; CDR3nt: TGTGCCAGCAGCCAAGATCTAGCGGGAGGGAACACCGGGGAGCTGTTTTTT
abundance: -; v_gene: TRBV28; j_gene: TRBJ2-1; d_gene: -; CDR3aa: CASIRSGYNEQFF; CDR3nt: TGTGCCAGCATCCGGTCAGGCTACAATGAGCAGTTCTTC
abundance: -; v_gene: TRBV28; j_gene: TRBJ2-7; d_gene: -; CDR3aa: CASSLWGGGPYEQYF; CDR3nt: TGTGCCAGCAGTTTATGGGGGGGTGGGCCCTACGAGCAGTACTTC
abundance: -; v_gene: TRBV7-2; j_gene: TRBJ2-7; d_gene: -; CDR3aa: CASSSGVYYEQYF; CDR3nt: TGTGCCAGCAGCTCGGGAGTTTACTACGAGCAGTACTTC
abundance: -; v_gene: TRBV29-1; j_gene: TRBJ2-3; d_gene: -; CDR3aa: CSVQAGLAGPTDTQYF; CDR3nt: TGCAGCGTCCAGGCGGGCCTAGCAGGTCCCACAGATACGCAGTATTTT
abundance: -; v_gene: TRBV6-5; j_gene: TRBJ1-2; d_gene: -; CDR3aa: CASSYALNGYTF; CDR3nt: TGTGCCAGCAGTTACGCGTTAAACGGCTACACCTTC
abundance: -; v_gene: TRBV14; j_gene: TRBJ2-7; d_gene: -; CDR3aa: CASSQDRAYEQYF; CDR3nt: TGTGCCAGCAGCCAAGATCGAGCCTACGAGCAGTACTTC
abundance: -; v_gene: TRBV6-5; j_gene: TRBJ1-6; d_gene: -; CDR3aa: CASNKLTDYNSPLHF; CDR3nt: TGTGCCAGCAATAAACTGACAGATTATAATTCACCCCTCCACTTT
abundance: once; v_gene: TRBV5-1; j_gene: TRBJ1-1; d_gene: -; CDR3aa: CASSLATGDAEAFF; CDR3nt: TGCGCCAGCAGCTTGGCCACGGGGGACGCTGAAGCTTTCTTT
abundance: -; v_gene: TRBV27; j_gene: TRBJ2-7; d_gene: TRBD2; CDR3aa: CASSFSGSGDEQYF; CDR3nt: TGTGCCAGCAGTTTTAGCGGGAGTGGGGACGAGCAGTACTTC
abundance: once; v_gene: TRBV9; j_gene: TRBJ2-5; d_gene: TRBD1; CDR3aa: CASSAGQGRGETQYF; CDR3nt: TGTGCCAGCAGCGCCGGACAGGGGAGGGGGGAGACCCAGTACTTC
abundance: few; v_gene: TRBV6-1; j_gene: TRBJ2-7; d_gene: -; CDR3aa: CASSEALAVYEQYF; CDR3nt: TGTGCCAGCAGTGAAGCCCTCGCAGTCTACGAGCAGTACTTC
abundance: -; v_gene: TRBV6-1; j_gene: TRBJ1-1; d_gene: -; CDR3aa: CASSESWGYEILPPRF; CDR3nt: TGTGCCAGCAGTGAAAGTTGGGGCTACGAGATTTTACCCCCAAGGTTT
abundance: -; v_gene: TRBV28; j_gene: TRBJ1-1; d_gene: -; CDR3aa: CASSLRQNMNTEAFF; CDR3nt: TGTGCCAGCAGTCTCCGACAGAACATGAACACTGAAGCTTTCTTT
abundance: -; v_gene: TRBV28; j_gene: TRBJ1-5; d_gene: -; CDR3aa: CASSLHNNQPQHF; CDR3nt: TGTGCCAGCAGTTTACACAACAATCAGCCCCAGCATTTT
abundance: few; v_gene: TRBV29-1; j_gene: TRBJ2-2; d_gene: TRBD2; CDR3aa: CSVAGLAGALNTGELFF; CDR3nt: TGCAGCGTTGCGGGACTAGCGGGAGCCCTCAACACCGGGGAGCTGTTTTTT
abundance: -; v_gene: TRBV2; j_gene: TRBJ2-2; d_gene: TRBD1; CDR3aa: CASLWDRVTGELFF; CDR3nt: TGTGCCAGCCTTTGGGACAGGGTTACCGGGGAGCTGTTTTTT
abundance: once; v_gene: TRBV7-9; j_gene: TRBJ1-4; d_gene: -; CDR3aa: CASSPGHFYNEKLFF; CDR3nt: TGTGCCAGCAGCCCTGGACACTTTTATAATGAAAAACTGTTTTTT
abundance: -; v_gene: TRBV21-1; j_gene: TRBJ2-7; d_gene: -; CDR3aa: CASSPLGRGVTYEQYF; CDR3nt: TGTGCCAGCAGCCCCCTGGGCAGGGGCGTCACCTACGAGCAGTACTTC
abundance: -; v_gene: TRBV29-1; j_gene: TRBJ1-2; d_gene: TRBD1; CDR3aa: CSVEARDRGDNYGYTF; CDR3nt: TGCAGCGTTGAAGCCCGGGACAGGGGTGATAACTATGGCTACACCTTC
abundance: -; v_gene: TRBV24-1; j_gene: TRBJ2-1; d_gene: TRBD2; CDR3aa: CATSDLTSGNNEQFF; CDR3nt: TGTGCCACCAGTGATTTAACTAGCGGGAATAATGAGCAGTTCTTC
abundance: few; v_gene: TRBV5-1; j_gene: TRBJ2-7; d_gene: -; CDR3aa: CASSLGGRLEQYF; CDR3nt: TGCGCCAGCAGCTTGGGAGGGCGGCTCGAGCAGTACTTC
abundance: -; v_gene: TRBV6-1; j_gene: TRBJ2-1; d_gene: TRBD2; CDR3aa: CASSEQGLAGAYYNEQFF; CDR3nt: TGTGCCAGCAGTGAACAAGGACTAGCGGGGGCTTACTACAATGAGCAGTTCTTC
abundance: once; v_gene: TRBV27; j_gene: TRBJ2-2; d_gene: TRBD1; CDR3aa: CASRPGQATGELFF; CDR3nt: TGTGCCAGCAGACCGGGACAGGCTACCGGGGAGCTGTTTTTT
abundance: -; v_gene: TRBV5-4; j_gene: TRBJ1-2; d_gene: TRBD1; CDR3aa: CASSDWTGKRYGYTF; CDR3nt: TGTGCCAGCAGCGATTGGACAGGGAAAAGGTATGGCTACACCTTC
abundance: -; v_gene: TRBV2; j_gene: TRBJ2-2; d_gene: -; CDR3aa: CASSEEKGQNTGELFF; CDR3nt: TGTGCCAGCAGTGAGGAGAAAGGTCAGAACACCGGGGAGCTGTTTTTT
abundance: -; v_gene: TRBV11-2; j_gene: TRBJ1-6; d_gene: -; CDR3aa: CASSLGGPRSPLHF; CDR3nt: TGTGCCAGCAGCTTAGGAGGGCCGCGGTCACCCCTCCACTTT
abundance: -; v_gene: TRBV7-8; j_gene: TRBJ1-2; d_gene: -; CDR3aa: CASSLDYSYGYTF; CDR3nt: TGTGCCAGCAGCTTAGACTATAGTTATGGCTACACCTTC
abundance: -; v_gene: TRBV12-3/TRBV12-4; j_gene: TRBJ2-7; d_gene: -; CDR3aa: CASSLDIGYEQYF; CDR3nt: TGTGCCAGCTCTTTGGATATCGGGTACGAGCAGTACTTC
abundance: -; v_gene: TRBV5-1; j_gene: TRBJ2-1; d_gene: TRBD1; CDR3aa: CASSWNVGTGDNEQFF; CDR3nt: TGCGCCAGCAGCTGGAATGTGGGGACAGGGGACAATGAGCAGTTCTTC
abundance: -; v_gene: TRBV3-1/TRBV3-2; j_gene: TRBJ1-1; d_gene: -; CDR3aa: CASSQEGAWGYLAFF; CDR3nt: TGTGCCAGCAGCCAAGAGGGGGCGTGGGGGTATTTAGCTTTCTTT
abundance: -; v_gene: TRBV7-9; j_gene: TRBJ1-1; d_gene: TRBD1; CDR3aa: CASSLGDSQNTEAFF; CDR3nt: TGTGCCAGCAGCTTAGGGGACAGCCAGAACACTGAAGCTTTCTTT
abundance: -; v_gene: TRBV13; j_gene: TRBJ1-5; d_gene: -; CDR3aa: CASSFGGEGYQPQHF; CDR3nt: TGTGCCAGCAGCTTTGGGGGGGAGGGGTACCAGCCCCAGCATTTT
abundance: -; v_gene: TRBV15; j_gene: TRBJ1-3; d_gene: -; CDR3aa: CATSRDWGQQAGNTIYF; CDR3nt: TGTGCCACCAGCAGAGATTGGGGTCAACAGGCTGGAAACACCATATATTTT
abundance: -; v_gene: TRBV19; j_gene: TRBJ2-1; d_gene: TRBD2; CDR3aa: CASTPLGLAGAGEQFF; CDR3nt: TGTGCCAGTACCCCGTTGGGGCTAGCGGGAGCTGGTGAGCAGTTCTTC
abundance: -; v_gene: TRBV28; j_gene: TRBJ1-3; d_gene: -; CDR3aa: CASSLGRDGNTIYF; CDR3nt: TGTGCCAGCAGTTTAGGCAGGGATGGAAACACCATATATTTT
abundance: -; v_gene: TRBV6-5; j_gene: TRBJ1-1; d_gene: TRBD1; CDR3aa: CASTKDRGNTEAFF; CDR3nt: TGTGCCAGCACCAAGGACAGGGGTAACACTGAAGCTTTCTTT
abundance: -; v_gene: TRBV27; j_gene: TRBJ2-2; d_gene: -; CDR3aa: CASSFLPATTGELFF; CDR3nt: TGTGCCAGCAGTTTCCTCCCCGCTACCACCGGGGAGCTGTTTTTT
abundance: -; v_gene: TRBV12-1; j_gene: TRBJ1-6; d_gene: -; CDR3aa: CASSLDRGRGSPLHF; CDR3nt: TGTGCCAGCAGCTTAGACAGGGGGCGAGGGTCACCCCTCCACTTT
abundance: few; v_gene: TRBV6-5; j_gene: TRBJ2-1; d_gene: -; CDR3aa: CASSYSGTAPRNEQFF; CDR3nt: TGTGCCAGCAGTTACTCGGGGACTGCCCCTCGGAATGAGCAGTTCTTC
abundance: -; v_gene: TRBV10-3; j_gene: TRBJ1-5; d_gene: TRBD1; CDR3aa: CAISESGQLMPQHF; CDR3nt: TGTGCCATCAGTGAGTCGGGACAGCTAATGCCCCAGCATTTT
abundance: -; v_gene: TRBV28; j_gene: TRBJ2-1; d_gene: TRBD2; CDR3aa: CASSQRTSGRVHEQFF; CDR3nt: TGTGCCAGCAGTCAGCGGACTAGCGGGAGGGTCCATGAGCAGTTCTTC
abundance: -; v_gene: TRBV2; j_gene: TRBJ1-1; d_gene: -; CDR3aa: CASSELIPTGNTEAFF; CDR3nt: TGTGCCAGCAGTGAACTAATTCCGACGGGGAACACTGAAGCTTTCTTT
abundance: -; v_gene: TRBV7-2; j_gene: TRBJ2-1; d_gene: -; CDR3aa: CASSLAGLNEQFF; CDR3nt: TGTGCCAGCAGCTTAGCCGGGTTAAATGAGCAGTTCTTC
abundance: -; v_gene: TRBV2; j_gene: TRBJ2-7; d_gene: -; CDR3aa: CASRGSGVEQYF; CDR3nt: TGTGCCAGCAGAGGATCAGGGGTCGAGCAGTACTTC
abundance: -; v_gene: TRBV7-9; j_gene: TRBJ2-7; d_gene: TRBD2; CDR3aa: CASSSGTSRTYEQYF; CDR3nt: TGTGCCAGCAGCTCCGGGACTAGCCGAACCTACGAGCAGTACTTC
abundance: -; v_gene: TRBV25-1; j_gene: TRBJ1-2; d_gene: -; CDR3aa: CASPGTSNYGYTF; CDR3nt: TGTGCCAGCCCCGGGACATCCAACTATGGCTACACCTTC
abundance: -; v_gene: TRBV18; j_gene: TRBJ2-5; d_gene: TRBD2; CDR3aa: CASSPPGLAGETQYF; CDR3nt: TGTGCCAGCTCACCACCGGGACTAGCAGGCGAGACCCAGTACTTC
abundance: -; v_gene: TRBV6-4; j_gene: TRBJ2-1; d_gene: TRBD2; CDR3aa: CASSDFPGTSGRWDEQFF; CDR3nt: TGTGCCAGCAGTGACTTCCCTGGGACTAGCGGGAGGTGGGATGAGCAGTTCTTC
abundance: once; v_gene: TRBV6-1; j_gene: TRBJ2-3; d_gene: -; CDR3aa: CASSEGAWVPSTDTQYF; CDR3nt: TGTGCCAGCAGTGAAGGGGCCTGGGTTCCCAGCACAGATACGCAGTATTTT
abundance: -; v_gene: TRBV5-5; j_gene: TRBJ2-7; d_gene: -; CDR3aa: CASSLFNAPGLTKNEQYF; CDR3nt: TGTGCCAGCAGCTTGTTTAACGCCCCGGGACTCACAAAAAACGAGCAGTACTTC
abundance: -; v_gene: TRBV19; j_gene: TRBJ2-3; d_gene: TRBD2; CDR3aa: CASSIRSGGPWDTQYF; CDR3nt: TGTGCCAGTAGTATAAGAAGCGGGGGCCCTTGGGATACGCAGTATTTT